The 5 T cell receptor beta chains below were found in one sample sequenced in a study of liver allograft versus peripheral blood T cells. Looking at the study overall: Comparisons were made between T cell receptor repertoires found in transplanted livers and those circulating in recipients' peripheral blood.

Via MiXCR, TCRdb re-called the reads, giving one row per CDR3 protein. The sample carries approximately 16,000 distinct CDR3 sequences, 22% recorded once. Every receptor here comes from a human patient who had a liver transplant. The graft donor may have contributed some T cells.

Written as DNA, the CDR3 is TGTGCCAGCACCCGGGCAGGGGCCCAACCTGCTTATGAAAAACTGTTTTTT. It encodes CASTRAGAQPAYEKLFF. The rearrangement uses TRBV28 and TRBJ1-4; D is perhaps TRBD1 (6 bases). Trimming took off 7 bases at V and 6 bases at J, with 24 bases between the two ends. This CDR3 is built from 17 residues. Germline V gene lookup returns CDR1 MDHEN and CDR2 SYDVKM.

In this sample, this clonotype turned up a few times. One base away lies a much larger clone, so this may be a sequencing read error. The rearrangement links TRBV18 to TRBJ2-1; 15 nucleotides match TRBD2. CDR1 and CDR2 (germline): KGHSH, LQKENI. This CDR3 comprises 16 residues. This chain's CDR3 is CVSSPRTSGGANEQFF. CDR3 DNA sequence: TGTGTCAGCTCACCGCGGACTAGCGGGGGGGCAAATGAGCAGTTCTTC.

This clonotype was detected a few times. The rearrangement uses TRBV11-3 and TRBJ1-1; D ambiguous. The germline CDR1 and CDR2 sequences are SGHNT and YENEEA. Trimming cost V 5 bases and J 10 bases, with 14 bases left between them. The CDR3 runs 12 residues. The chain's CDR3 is CASSRAGSRAFF. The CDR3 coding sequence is TGTGCCAGCAGCCGGGCCGGCTCGAGAGCTTTCTTT.

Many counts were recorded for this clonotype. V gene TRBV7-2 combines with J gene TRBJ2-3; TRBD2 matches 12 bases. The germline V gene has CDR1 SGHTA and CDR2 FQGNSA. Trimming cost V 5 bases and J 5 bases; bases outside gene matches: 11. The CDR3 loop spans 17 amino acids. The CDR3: CASSAEASGLAGDTQYF. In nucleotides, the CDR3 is TGTGCCAGCAGCGCCGAGGCGTCGGGACTAGCGGGAGATACGCAGTATTTT.

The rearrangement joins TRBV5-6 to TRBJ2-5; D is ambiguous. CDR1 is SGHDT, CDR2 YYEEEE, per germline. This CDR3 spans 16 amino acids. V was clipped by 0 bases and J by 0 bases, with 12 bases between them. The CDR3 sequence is CASSLEYQTYQETQYF. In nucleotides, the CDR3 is TGTGCCAGCAGCTTGGAGTACCAGACGTACCAAGAGACCCAGTACTTC.